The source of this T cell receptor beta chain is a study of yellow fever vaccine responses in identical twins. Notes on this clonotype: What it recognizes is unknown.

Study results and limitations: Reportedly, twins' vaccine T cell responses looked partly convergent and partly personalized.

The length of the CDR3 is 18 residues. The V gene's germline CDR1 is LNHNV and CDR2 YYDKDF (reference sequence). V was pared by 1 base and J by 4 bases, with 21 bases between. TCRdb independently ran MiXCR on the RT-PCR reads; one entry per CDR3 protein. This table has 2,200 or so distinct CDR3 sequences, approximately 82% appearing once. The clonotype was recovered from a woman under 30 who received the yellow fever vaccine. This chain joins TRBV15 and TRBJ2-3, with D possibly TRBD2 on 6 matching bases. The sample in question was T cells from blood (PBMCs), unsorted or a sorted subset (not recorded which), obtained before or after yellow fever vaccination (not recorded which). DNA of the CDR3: TGTGCCACCAGCAGAGTACCCCCTTTTCGGGAGCTTGCAGATACGCAGTATTTT. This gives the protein CATSRVPPFRELADTQYF.